The table lists the clone carrying this TCR beta chain with many counts. Its antigen is currently unknown. The data are from a study of T-cell memory formation after mild COVID-19. Study-wide results and limits: What remained unconfirmed was the SARS-CoV-2 specificity of second-wave clones peaking on day 37. The study found contracting CD4+ clones mainly in CM and EM and contracting CD8+ clones in EMRA.

TCRdb passed the 5' RACE reads through MiXCR, listing each CDR3 protein once. The table includes some 100,000 distinct CDR3 sequences, around 10% detected once. The receptor comes from a man between 18 and 29 years old who had mild COVID-19 (a few samples of this study predate the infection). Cell type and time point are not known. The sample consisted of PBMCs or a T cell subset sorted from them (not recorded which).

CDR3 nucleotide sequence: TGCGCCAGCAGCCAAGACGAGGGGATTATGACGGGCTCCAAGGGGCAGTTCTTC. Amino acid sequence: CASSQDEGIMTGSKGQFF. The chain combines TRBV4-1 with TRBJ2-1; D tentatively fits TRBD1 or TRBD2 (5 bases each). CDR1 is MGHRA, CDR2 YSYEKL, per germline. V was pared by 0 bases and J by 12 bases, with 27 bases between. This CDR3 has 18 amino acids.